Listed here is a single T cell receptor beta chain. The CDR3 loop spans 17 amino acids. Germline trimming cut 5 bases from V and 0 bases from J; bases unmatched to any gene: 9. Germline CDR1 and CDR2: SGHTA and FQGTGA. The data were produced by immunoSEQ multiplex PCR, yet TCRdb's version contains in-frame clones alone and is incomplete. The sample yields about 120,000 clones, about 90% seen once. The sample is drawn from a study of blood T cell repertoires in COVID-19. J is TRBJ2-7 and V is TRBV7-3, with 11 positions matching TRBD2. The TCR comes from a man between 70 and 80 years old who had recovered from COVID-19. The sample consisted of peripheral blood. The CDR3: CASSPTSGGPSSYEQYF. DNA of the CDR3: TGTGCCAGCAGCCCTACTAGCGGGGGCCCCAGCTCCTACGAGCAGTACTTC. The full variable domain, completed using reference TRBV7-3 and TRBJ2-7, is GAGVSQTPSNKVTEKGKYVELRCDPISGHTALYWYRQSLGQGPEFLIYFQGTGAADDSGLPNDRFFAVRPEGSVSTLKIQRTERGDSAVYLCASSPTSGGPSSYEQYFGPGTRLTVT.